The 23 T cell receptor beta chains below come from one sample, sequenced in a study of Ad26.COV2.S vaccination and SARS-CoV-2 variants. Regarding treatment: 19 received Ad26.COV2.S at low or high dose, single or two shots; several received placebo; per-sample allocation not given. Day 63 after the first vaccine or placebo injection was the time point for sampling. Produced via immunoSEQ multiplex PCR; TCRdb's table is partial and in-frame only. The data hold some 420,000 clones, with 88% observed a single time. Sequencing used peripheral blood, obtained in a trial of Ad26.COV2.S vaccine versus placebo. The receptors shown here come from a person aged 18-60 years who received the Ad26.COV2.S COVID-19 vaccine or a placebo.

The sample holds a few counts of this clone. The chain has TRBV7-2 and TRBJ1-2, with 7 bases aligning to TRBD1. The CDR3 is made up of 14 amino acids. Trimming took 5 bases from V and 5 from J; bases not matched to a gene: 8. CDR1 is SGHTA, CDR2 FQGNSA, per germline. The DNA of the CDR3 is TGTGCCAGCAGCCCGCAGACAGGGCCTTATGGCTACACCTTC. Protein sequence: CASSPQTGPYGYTF.

The chain combines TRBV28 with TRBJ1-5, with 8 nucleotides matching TRBD1. The V and J ends lost 6 bases and 3 bases, in that order; junction bases with no gene match: 7. The CDR3 runs to 15 residues. Looked up from germline, CDR1 is MDHEN and CDR2 is SYDVKM. CDR3 nucleotides: TGTGCCAGCAGGGATCAGGGGGCCCCCAATCAGCCCCAGCATTTT. As protein: CASRDQGAPNQPQHF.

This clone was recorded only once. The chain joins TRBV5-4 to TRBJ2-4; D gene unclear. Between the trimmed V and J ends, which lost 4 bases and 8 bases, there was a span of 19 bases. The CDR3 is made up of 15 amino acids. Germline CDR1 reads SGHNT; CDR2 reads YYREEE (reference sequence). CDR3: CASSQLVAGTDIQYF. The CDR3 nucleotides read TGTGCCAGCAGCCAGTTGGTGGCAGGTACGGACATTCAGTACTTC. Looking up the rest from reference TRBV5-4 and TRBJ2-4 gives the full variable domain: ETGVTQSPTHLIKTRGQQVTLRCSSQSGHNTVSWYQQALGQGPQFIFQYYREEENGRGNFPPRFSGLQFPNYSSELNVNALELDDSALYLCASSQLVAGTDIQYFGAGTRLSVL.

The chain is built from TRBV5-1 and TRBJ1-6; maybe TRBD1 (6 bases). The germline gives CDR1 SGHRS, CDR2 YFSETQ. This CDR3 is 16 amino acids long. Deletions cut 4 bases from V and 8 bases from J, with 19 bases between. The CDR3: CASSHTAGGMDSPLHF. CDR3 coding DNA: TGCGCCAGCAGCCATACAGCGGGGGGCATGGATTCACCCCTCCACTTT.

This chain links TRBV2 with TRBJ2-7, with 15 bases aligning to TRBD2. The CDR3 is 16 amino acids. Trimming removed 8 bases from V and 1 base from J; junction bases left unmatched: 6. CDR1 is SNHLY, CDR2 FYNNEI, per germline. The CDR3 is CASAGLAGGRSYEQYF. The DNA of the CDR3 is TGTGCCAGCGCTGGACTAGCGGGGGGGCGATCCTACGAGCAGTACTTC.

J is TRBJ1-5 and V is TRBV30, with D unresolved. Looked up from germline, CDR1 is GTSNPN and CDR2 is SVGIG (reference sequence). The CDR3 runs 13 residues. V lost 7 bases and J 0 bases, leaving 10 bases between the germline ends. In nucleotides, the CDR3 is TGTGCCTACCGGGCAGCTAGCAATCAGCCCCAGCATTTT. The encoded protein is CAYRAASNQPQHF.

This chain links TRBV10-1 with TRBJ2-2; D remains unclear. Germline V gene lookup returns CDR1 WNHNN and CDR2 SYGVQD (reference sequence). V was trimmed by 3 bases and J by 0 bases, leaving 8 bases between them. The CDR3 contains 15 residues. DNA of the CDR3: TGCGCCAGCAGTGATTGGCCCGCGAACACCGGGGAGCTGTTTTTT. Residues: CASSDWPANTGELFF.

The chain couples TRBV5-6 to TRBJ1-5; 8 positions agree with TRBD1. The length of the CDR3 is 14 residues. The germline V gene has CDR1 SGHDT and CDR2 YYEEEE. The V and J ends lost 3 bases and 4 bases, in that order; junction bases with no gene match: 3. CDR3 bases: TGTGCCAGCAGCTATGGGACAGGAAATCAGCCCCAGCATTTT. Its protein is CASSYGTGNQPQHF.

This chain links TRBV3-1 (or the pseudogene TRBV3-2) with TRBJ1-2; a possible D gene is TRBD1 (6 bases). CDR3 length: 13 amino acids. V was cut by 7 bases and J by 8 bases, with 17 bases left in between. Germline CDR1 reads LGHDT; CDR2 reads YNNKEL (reference sequence). CDR3 bases: TGTGCCAGCACCGTGAGGGGGGCGAGCGGCTACACCTTC. It specifies CASTVRGASGYTF.

This chain connects TRBV7-9 to TRBJ1-1, with D perhaps matching TRBD1 (5 bases). Germline CDR1 and CDR2: SEHNR and FQNEAQ (reference sequence). The CDR3 consists of 13 residues. V lost 5 bases to trimming and J lost 1 base, with 8 bases between them. The CDR3 bases are TGTGCCAGCAGCAAACAGGAGAACACTGAAGCTTTCTTT. Translation gives CASSKQENTEAFF.

The rearrangement uses TRBV5-5 and TRBJ1-1, with TRBD1 identical over 8 bases. The junction had 7 bases not matched to a gene; V was cut back by 1 base and J by 5 bases. Germline V lookup: CDR1 SGHKS, CDR2 YYEKEE (reference sequence). The CDR3 sequence is 15 residues long. CDR3 in DNA: TGTGCCAGCAGCTTGACGTTTCACAGGGGGACTGAAGCTTTCTTT. It is translated as CASSLTFHRGTEAFF.

Here the CDR3 DNA reads TGTGCCAGCAGTTTCCCCGGGACAGGACAAGAGACCCAGTACTTC. It codes for CASSFPGTGQETQYF. The chain recombines TRBV28 with TRBJ2-5; TRBD1 matches 8 bases. This CDR3 comprises 15 residues. V was pared by 3 bases and J by 2 bases, with 5 bases of the junction left unmatched. The germline V gene encodes CDR1 MDHEN and CDR2 SYDVKM.

This chain joins TRBV4-3 and TRBJ2-4; 8 positions match TRBD1. Looked up from germline, CDR1 is LGHNA and CDR2 is YSLEER. The ends lost 0 bases at V and 0 bases at J; junction bases unmatched: 10. The CDR3 length is 19 residues. CDR3 in amino acids: CASSQELWDRTLAKNIQYF. The CDR3 DNA follows: TGCGCCAGCAGCCAAGAGTTGTGGGACAGGACCTTAGCCAAAAACATTCAGTACTTC.

The V gene is TRBV9, the J gene TRBJ2-7; D possibly corresponds to TRBD1 (6 bases). Trimming took 0 bases from V and 2 from J, leaving 15 bases between them. Germline V gene data show CDR1 as SGDLS and CDR2 as YYNGEE. This CDR3 region has 16 residues. The CDR3 is CASSVDGRGPTYEQYF. The CDR3 nucleotides read TGTGCCAGCAGCGTAGATGGCAGGGGACCCACCTACGAGCAGTACTTC.

The J gene is TRBJ2-7, the V gene TRBV4-1; no definite D call. Germline V gene data show CDR1 as MGHRA and CDR2 as YSYEKL. The germline V and J ends were trimmed by 0 bases and 1 base, with 10 bases remaining between them. The CDR3 is 15 amino acids. The CDR3 DNA is TGCGCCAGCAGCCAAGAGGTGGACCTTTCCTACGAGCAGTACTTC. Translation gives CASSQEVDLSYEQYF.

V gene TRBV6-5 combines with J gene TRBJ2-5; 13 nucleotides align to TRBD2. V gave up 5 bases and J gave up 7 bases; unmatched junction bases: 1. In germline, CDR1 is MNHEY, CDR2 SVGAGI. There are 13 residues in the CDR3. In nucleotides, the CDR3 is TGTGCCAGCAGTACTAGCGGGGGGGGGACCCAGTACTTC. Residues: CASSTSGGGTQYF.

The chain employs TRBV28 and TRBJ2-5; maybe TRBD1 (5 bases). Trimming stripped 5 bases from V and 5 bases from J, with 15 bases between. The germline CDR1 and CDR2 sequences are MDHEN and SYDVKM. CDR3 length: 14 residues. The CDR3 DNA follows: TGTGCCAGCAGTCCGCGACAGTTGGGGGAGACCCAGTACTTC. Its translation: CASSPRQLGETQYF.

This chain links TRBV6-5 with TRBJ2-7, with 7 bases that match TRBD1. Germline V gives CDR1 MNHEY, CDR2 SVGAGI. J lost 6 bases, V lost 0 bases, and 5 bases had no gene match. This CDR3 has 14 amino acids. The CDR3: CASSYSGRDSEQYF. CDR3 sequence (DNA): TGTGCCAGCAGTTACTCGGGCAGGGACAGCGAGCAGTACTTC.

The chain combines TRBV6-5 with TRBJ1-2; a weak D match, TRBD1 (6 bases). From germline, CDR1 is MNHEY and CDR2 SVGAGI. The length of the CDR3 is 15 residues. Trimming left V 10 bases short and J 8 bases short, with 26 bases between. DNA for the CDR3: TGTGCCACCTCCCACAGGGACCTTAAGATCTCAGGCTACACCTTC. Residues: CATSHRDLKISGYTF.

This sequence joins TRBV5-1 and TRBJ2-2, with 7 bases fitting TRBD2. The CDR3 contains 16 residues. CDR1 is SGHRS and CDR2 is YFSETQ in the germline V gene. The junction had 6 bases not matched to a gene; V was cut back by 4 bases and J by 0 bases. The CDR3 protein is CASSPAGDPNTGELFF. The CDR3 coding sequence is TGCGCCAGCAGCCCCGCGGGGGACCCGAACACCGGGGAGCTGTTTTTT.

J is TRBJ1-5 and V is TRBV2; 7 positions match TRBD1. Trimming at V came to 5 bases and at J to 6 bases, leaving 10 bases not matched to a gene. The CDR3 contains 15 residues. Germline lookup yields CDR1 SNHLY and CDR2 FYNNEI. The CDR3 DNA reads as TGTGCCAGCAGTTCGACAGGGAGAGATCGTCAGCCCCAGCATTTT. Translated, it gives CASSSTGRDRQPQHF.

The chain links TRBV7-9 to TRBJ2-2; D is uncertain. The V end was cut by 2 bases, the J end by 4 bases, with 11 bases between. In germline, CDR1 is SEHNR, CDR2 FQNEAQ (reference sequence). CDR3 length: 15 residues. CDR3 DNA sequence: TGTGCCAGCAGCTTAACTTCGACTTCCACCGGGGAGCTGTTTTTT. This codes for CASSLTSTSTGELFF.

In DNA, the CDR3 is TGTGCCAGCAGTACCCTCACTTGGGGAGCGGGGGAGAGAGATACGCAGTATTTT. Its translation is CASSTLTWGAGERDTQYF. V gene TRBV6-2 or TRBV6-3 combines with J gene TRBJ2-3, with TRBD2 identical over 8 bases. This CDR3 has 18 amino acids. V shed 5 bases and J 5 bases; nucleotides not matched to a gene: 18. Germline-derived CDR1 and CDR2 are MNHEY and SVGEGT.